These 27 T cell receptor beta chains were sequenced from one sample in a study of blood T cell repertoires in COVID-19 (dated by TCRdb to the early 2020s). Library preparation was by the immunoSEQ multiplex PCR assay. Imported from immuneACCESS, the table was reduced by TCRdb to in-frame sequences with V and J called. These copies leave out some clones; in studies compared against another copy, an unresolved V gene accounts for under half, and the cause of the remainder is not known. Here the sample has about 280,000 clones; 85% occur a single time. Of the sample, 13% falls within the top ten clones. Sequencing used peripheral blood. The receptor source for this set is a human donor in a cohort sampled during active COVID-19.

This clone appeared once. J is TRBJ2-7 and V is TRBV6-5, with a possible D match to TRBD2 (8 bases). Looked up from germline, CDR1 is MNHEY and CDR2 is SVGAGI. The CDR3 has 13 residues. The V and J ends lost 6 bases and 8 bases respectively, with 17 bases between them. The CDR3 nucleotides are TGTGCCAGCAGCATAGCGGGGACAGATCAGCAGTACTTC. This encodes CASSIAGTDQQYF.

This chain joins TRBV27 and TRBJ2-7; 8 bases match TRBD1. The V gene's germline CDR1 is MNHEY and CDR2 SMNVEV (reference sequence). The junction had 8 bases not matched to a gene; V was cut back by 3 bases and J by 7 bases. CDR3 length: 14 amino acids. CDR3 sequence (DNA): TGTGCCAGCAGTTTGACAGGGGCAGCGCAGGAGCAGTACTTC. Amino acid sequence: CASSLTGAAQEQYF.

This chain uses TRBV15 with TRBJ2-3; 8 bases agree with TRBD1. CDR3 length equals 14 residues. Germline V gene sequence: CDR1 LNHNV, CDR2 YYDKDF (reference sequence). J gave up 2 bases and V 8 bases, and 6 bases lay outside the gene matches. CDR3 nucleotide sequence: TGTGCCACCGGAGCAGGGGGCGACACAGATACGCAGTATTTT. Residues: CATGAGGDTDTQYF.

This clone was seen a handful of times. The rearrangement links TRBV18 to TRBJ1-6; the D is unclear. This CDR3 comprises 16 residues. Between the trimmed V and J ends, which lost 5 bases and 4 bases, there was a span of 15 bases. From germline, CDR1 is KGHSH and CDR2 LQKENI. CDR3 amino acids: CASSSQGSGYNSPLHF. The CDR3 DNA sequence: TGTGCCAGCTCATCCCAAGGCTCGGGATATAATTCACCCCTCCACTTT.

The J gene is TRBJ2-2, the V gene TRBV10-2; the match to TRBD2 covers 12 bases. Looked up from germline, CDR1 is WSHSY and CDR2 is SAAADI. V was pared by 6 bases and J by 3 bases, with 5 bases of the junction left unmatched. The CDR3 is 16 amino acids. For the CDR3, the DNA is TGCGCCAGCAGGACTAGCGGGAGCCTCCACACCGGGGAGCTGTTTTTT. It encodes CASRTSGSLHTGELFF.

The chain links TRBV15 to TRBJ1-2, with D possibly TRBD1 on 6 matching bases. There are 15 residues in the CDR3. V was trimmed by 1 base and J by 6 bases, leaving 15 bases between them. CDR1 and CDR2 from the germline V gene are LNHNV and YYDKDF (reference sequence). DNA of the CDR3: TGTGCCACCAGCAGAGTGGGGACACCCCAAGATGGCTACACCTTC. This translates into CATSRVGTPQDGYTF. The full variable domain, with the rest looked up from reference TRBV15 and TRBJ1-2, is DAMVIQNPRYQVTQFGKPVTLSCSQTLNHNVMYWYQQKSSQAPKLLFHYYDKDFNNEADTPDNFQSRRPNTSFCFLDIRSPGLGDTAMYLCATSRVGTPQDGYTFGSGTRLTVV.

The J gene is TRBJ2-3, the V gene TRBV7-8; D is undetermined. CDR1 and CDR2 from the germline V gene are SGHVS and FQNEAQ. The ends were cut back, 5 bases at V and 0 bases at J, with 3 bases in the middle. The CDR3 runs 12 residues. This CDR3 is CASSTSTDTQYF. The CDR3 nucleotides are TGTGCCAGCAGCACTAGCACAGATACGCAGTATTTT.

CDR3 sequence (DNA): TGTGCCAGCAGCCAAGATCAGGGCACAGATACGCAGTATTTT. Its translation: CASSQDQGTDTQYF. The chain joins TRBV3-1 (or the pseudogene TRBV3-2) to TRBJ2-3; no definite D call. Germline loops: CDR1 LGHDT, CDR2 YNNKEL (reference sequence). With 0 bases removed from V and 1 base from J, the gap between germline ends came to 5 bases. The CDR3 extends over 14 amino acids.

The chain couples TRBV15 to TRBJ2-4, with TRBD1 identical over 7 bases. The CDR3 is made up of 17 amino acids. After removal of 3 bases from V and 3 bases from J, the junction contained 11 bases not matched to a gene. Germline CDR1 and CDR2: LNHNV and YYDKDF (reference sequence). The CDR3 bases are TGTGCCACCAGCAGGGTAACGGGACAGACGTACAAAAACATTCAGTACTTC. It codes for CATSRVTGQTYKNIQYF.

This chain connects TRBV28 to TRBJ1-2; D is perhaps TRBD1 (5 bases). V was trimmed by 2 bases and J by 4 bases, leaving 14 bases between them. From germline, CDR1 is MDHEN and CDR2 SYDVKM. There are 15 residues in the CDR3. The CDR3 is CASSLAGPGFYGYTF. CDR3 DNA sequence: TGTGCCAGCAGTTTAGCGGGGCCCGGGTTCTATGGCTACACCTTC.

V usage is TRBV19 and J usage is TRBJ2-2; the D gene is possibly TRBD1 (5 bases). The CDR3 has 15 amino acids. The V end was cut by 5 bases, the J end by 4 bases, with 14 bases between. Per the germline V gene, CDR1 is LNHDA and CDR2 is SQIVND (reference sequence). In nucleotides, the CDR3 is TGTGCCAGTAGTGCCCTCCAGGGCGGCACCGGGGAGCTGTTTTTT. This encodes CASSALQGGTGELFF.

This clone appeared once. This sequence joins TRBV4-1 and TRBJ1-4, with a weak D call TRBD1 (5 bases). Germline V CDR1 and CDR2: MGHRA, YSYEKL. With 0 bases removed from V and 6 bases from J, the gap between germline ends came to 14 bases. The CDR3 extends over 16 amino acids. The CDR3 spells CASSQDQGQGDEKLFF. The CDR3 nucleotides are TGCGCCAGCAGCCAAGATCAAGGGCAGGGTGATGAAAAACTGTTTTTT.

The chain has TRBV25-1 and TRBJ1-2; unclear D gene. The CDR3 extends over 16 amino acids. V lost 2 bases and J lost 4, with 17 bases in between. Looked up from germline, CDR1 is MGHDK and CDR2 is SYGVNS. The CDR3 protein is CASSESLLTSPYGYTF. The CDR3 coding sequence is TGTGCCAGCAGTGAAAGCCTGCTTACCTCCCCCTATGGCTACACCTTC.

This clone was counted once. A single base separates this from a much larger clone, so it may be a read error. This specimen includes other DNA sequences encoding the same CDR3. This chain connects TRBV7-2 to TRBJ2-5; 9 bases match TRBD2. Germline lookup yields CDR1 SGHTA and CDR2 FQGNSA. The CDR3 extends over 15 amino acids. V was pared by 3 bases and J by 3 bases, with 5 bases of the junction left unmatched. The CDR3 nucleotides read TGTGCCAGCAGCTTGGGCGGGAGGGCCAAAGAGACCCAGTACTTC. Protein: CASSLGGRAKETQYF. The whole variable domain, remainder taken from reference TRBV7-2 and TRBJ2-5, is GAGVSQSPSNKVTEKGKDVELRCDPISGHTALYWYRQSLGQGLEFLIYFQGNSAPDKSGLPSDRFSAERTGGSVSTLTIQRTQQEDSAVYLCASSLGGRAKETQYFGPGTRLLVL.

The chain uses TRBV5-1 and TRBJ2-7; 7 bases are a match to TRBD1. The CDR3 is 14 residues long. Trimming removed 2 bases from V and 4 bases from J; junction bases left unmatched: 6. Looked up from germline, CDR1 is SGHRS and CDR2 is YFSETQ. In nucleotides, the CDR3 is TGCGCCAGCAGCTTACAGGGACAGATATACGAGCAGTACTTC. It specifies CASSLQGQIYEQYF.

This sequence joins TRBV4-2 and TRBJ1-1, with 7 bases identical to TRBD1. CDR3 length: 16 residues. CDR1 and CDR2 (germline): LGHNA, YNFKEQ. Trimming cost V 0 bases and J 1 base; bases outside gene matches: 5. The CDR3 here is CASSQDRTGRNTEAFF. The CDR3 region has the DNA TGTGCCAGCAGCCAAGACAGGACAGGTAGGAACACTGAAGCTTTCTTT.

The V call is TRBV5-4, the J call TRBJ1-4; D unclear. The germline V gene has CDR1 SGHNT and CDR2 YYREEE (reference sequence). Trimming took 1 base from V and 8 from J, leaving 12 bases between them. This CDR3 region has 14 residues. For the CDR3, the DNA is TGTGCCAGCAGCTTGAAGGGCACGGGAGAAAAACTGTTTTTT. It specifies CASSLKGTGEKLFF.

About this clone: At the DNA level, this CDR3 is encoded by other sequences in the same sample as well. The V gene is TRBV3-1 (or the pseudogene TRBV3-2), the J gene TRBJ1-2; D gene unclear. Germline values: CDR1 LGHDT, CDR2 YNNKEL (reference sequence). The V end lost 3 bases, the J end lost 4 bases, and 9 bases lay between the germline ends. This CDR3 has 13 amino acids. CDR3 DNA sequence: TGTGCCAGCAGCCAGGCGGGTAGCTATGGCTACACCTTC. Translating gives CASSQAGSYGYTF.

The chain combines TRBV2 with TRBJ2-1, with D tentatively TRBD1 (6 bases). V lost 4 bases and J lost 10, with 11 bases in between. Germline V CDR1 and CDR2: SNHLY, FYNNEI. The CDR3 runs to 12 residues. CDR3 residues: CASSVSDREQFF. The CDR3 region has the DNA TGTGCCAGCAGTGTGTCGGACAGAGAGCAGTTCTTC.

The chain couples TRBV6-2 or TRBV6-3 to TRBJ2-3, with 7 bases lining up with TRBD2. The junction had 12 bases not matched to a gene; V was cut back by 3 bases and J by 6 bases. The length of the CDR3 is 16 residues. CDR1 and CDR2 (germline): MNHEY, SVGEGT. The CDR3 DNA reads TGTGCCAGCAGTTATGGGGCTAGCGGAAGAGGGGATACGCAGTATTTT. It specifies CASSYGASGRGDTQYF.

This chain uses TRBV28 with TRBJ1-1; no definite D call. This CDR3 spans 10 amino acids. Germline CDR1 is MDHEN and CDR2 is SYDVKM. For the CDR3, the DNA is TGTGCAGCTGGAGAGACTGAAGCTTTCTTT. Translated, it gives CAAGETEAFF. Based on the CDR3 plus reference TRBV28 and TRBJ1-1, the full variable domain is DVKVTQSSRYLVKRTGEKVFLECVQDMDHENMFWYRQDPGLGLRLIYFSYDVKMKEKGDIPEGYSVSREKKERFSLILESASTNQTSMYLCAAGETEAFFGQGTRLTVV.

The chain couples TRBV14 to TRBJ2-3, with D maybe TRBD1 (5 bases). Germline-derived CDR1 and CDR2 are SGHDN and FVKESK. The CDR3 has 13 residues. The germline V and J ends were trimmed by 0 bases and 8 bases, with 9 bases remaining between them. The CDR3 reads CASSQDRAGTQYF. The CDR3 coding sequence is TGTGCCAGCAGCCAAGACAGGGCCGGTACGCAGTATTTT.

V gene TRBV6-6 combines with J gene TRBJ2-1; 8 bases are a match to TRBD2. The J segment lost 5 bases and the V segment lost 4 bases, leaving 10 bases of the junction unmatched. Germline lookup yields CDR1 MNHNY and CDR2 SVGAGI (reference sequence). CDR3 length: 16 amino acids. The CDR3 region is CASSFSQREMDNEQFF. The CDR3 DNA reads TGTGCCAGCAGTTTCTCCCAGCGGGAGATGGACAATGAGCAGTTCTTC.

The CDR3 region has the DNA TGTGCCAGCAGCATTAGCGGGGATACGCAGTATTTT. Translated, it gives CASSISGDTQYF. J is TRBJ2-3 and V is TRBV7-3; TRBD2 aligns across 7 bases. V shed 5 bases and J 6 bases; nucleotides not matched to a gene: 2. CDR1 is SGHTA and CDR2 is FQGTGA in the germline V gene. There are 12 residues in the CDR3.

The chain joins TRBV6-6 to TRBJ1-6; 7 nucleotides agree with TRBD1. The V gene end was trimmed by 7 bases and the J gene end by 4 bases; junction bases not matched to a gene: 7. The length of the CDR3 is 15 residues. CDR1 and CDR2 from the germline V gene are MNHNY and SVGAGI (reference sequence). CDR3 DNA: TGTGCCAGCACCGCCGGACAGGCGTATAATTCACCCCTCCACTTT. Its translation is CASTAGQAYNSPLHF.

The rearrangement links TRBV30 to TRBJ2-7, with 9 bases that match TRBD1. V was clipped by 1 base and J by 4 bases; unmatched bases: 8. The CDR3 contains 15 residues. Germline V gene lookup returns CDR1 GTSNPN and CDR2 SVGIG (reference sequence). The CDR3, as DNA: TGTGCCTGGAGTGGTACCGGGACAGGGTTGTACGAGCAGTACTTC. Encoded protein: CAWSGTGTGLYEQYF.

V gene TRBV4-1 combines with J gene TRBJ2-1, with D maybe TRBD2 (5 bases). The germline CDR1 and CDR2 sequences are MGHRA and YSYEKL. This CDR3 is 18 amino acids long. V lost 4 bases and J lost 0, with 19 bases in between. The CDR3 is CASSRLRAGLSSYNEQFF. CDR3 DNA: TGCGCCAGCAGCCGGCTTAGGGCGGGCCTTAGCTCCTACAATGAGCAGTTCTTC.